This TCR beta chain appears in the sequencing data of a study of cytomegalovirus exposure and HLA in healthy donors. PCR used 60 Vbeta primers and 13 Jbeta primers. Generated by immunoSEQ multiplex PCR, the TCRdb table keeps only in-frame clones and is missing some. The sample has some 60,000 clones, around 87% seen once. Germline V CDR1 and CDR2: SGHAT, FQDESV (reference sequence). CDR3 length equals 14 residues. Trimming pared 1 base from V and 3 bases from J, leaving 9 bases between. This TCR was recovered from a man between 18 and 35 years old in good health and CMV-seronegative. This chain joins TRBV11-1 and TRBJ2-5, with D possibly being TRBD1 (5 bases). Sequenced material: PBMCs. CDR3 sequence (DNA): TGTGCCAGCAGCTTAGTGGACAAAAAAGAGACCCAGTACTTC. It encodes CASSLVDKKETQYF.